The following is a TCR beta chain sequence with its context. Its antigen remains unidentified. The CDR3 has 13 amino acids. With 2 bases removed from V and 7 bases from J, the gap between germline ends came to 9 bases. CDR1 and CDR2 from the germline V gene are SGHRS and YFSETQ. Division of CD4+ cells produced a CD45RA+ naive subset and a CD45RA-negative memory subset. TCRdb's table, derived via immunoSEQ multiplex PCR, lists solely in-frame clones and lacks some. The table includes 2 million to 3 million clones, just over 90% detected once. The data were taken from a study of shared clonotypes between healthy human individuals. Findings and caveats of the study: Sharing across four donors was seen in roughly 5% of naive CD4 clonotypes.

The genes are TRBV5-1 and TRBJ2-2, with D possibly TRBD1 on 5 matching bases. This TCR was recovered from a man between 18 and 35 years old in good health. Material for sequencing was naive CD4+ T cells sorted from blood. Subset denoted: CD45RA+ positively selected. CDR3 in DNA: TGCGCCAGCAGCTTACAGGACAACGGGGAGCTGTTTTTT. Translated, it gives CASSLQDNGELFF.